The entry below describes one TCR beta chain. Its antigen specificity is not known. No per-base quality is available; no much larger clone lies one base away. This record comes from a study of beta chain features in type 1 diabetes (dated by TCRdb to the late 2010s). Looking at the study overall: Patients and healthy donors did not differ in mean age, gender distribution, total cell number or subset yield. Across all samples, around 99 million sorted cells were examined, and cell number per subset correlated strongly with RNA yield. In the study, TCRB repertoires of sorted circulating CD4+ T cell subsets from recently diagnosed type 1 diabetes patients were compared with those of matched healthy donors. Regulatory and stem cell-like memory subsets were obtained from only 8 patients and about eight healthy donors, while naive and central memory subsets were obtained from all 30 or so donors.

V sheds 7 bases and J sheds 7 bases, leaving 11 bases between their ends. CDR1 and CDR2 (MDHEN, SYDVKM) derive from the germline V gene. The cysteine opens and the phenylalanine closes a CDR3 of 11 amino acids. This entry keeps only the CDR3 DNA: 33 bases, framed from base 1. The High Capacity cDNA Reverse Transcription Kit was used to reverse transcribe all of the isolated RNA, meaning that expressed TCRB transcripts were what got sequenced. Naive, central memory and regulatory T cell samples underwent deep immunoSEQ sequencing, averaging about 3.3 million total reads per sample. Sorted cells were lysed in RLT buffer and RNA was extracted with DNase-treated RNeasy Micro or Mini kits, depending on cell number. Each cell subset was processed separately to prevent cross-contamination, with patient and healthy donor samples processed together. The immunoSEQ multiplex PCR was used to amplify TCRB sequences from cDNA, generating 87-bp fragments that spanned the CDR3 region. Amplicons were sequenced on the Illumina HiSeq platform. Under the source paper's analysis protocol: Synthetic template baselines were used to correct PCR bias computationally, reads within Hamming distance 2 were collapsed, and singletons that could not be merged were discarded. Reads were aligned against IMGT so that V, D and J genes, CDR3 length and insertions or deletions at six rearrangement sites could be assigned. Within each subset, clonotype counts were normalized to the number of sorted cells before true diversity and Gini coefficients were calculated with the tcR R package. The overlap coefficient, calculated on TCRB nucleotide sequences, was used to measure repertoire sharing. Out-of-frame TCRB sequences from naive cells were analyzed as a proxy for the pre-selection repertoire. TCRdb took this table from immuneACCESS and kept in-frame rearrangements with V and J called. Such tables lack part of the clones; where checked against another copy, unresolved V genes explain under half of the gap, and the rest is unexplained. V, J and clone size derive from that table, while D and trimming were established from the DNA sequence. Recorded for this sample are 400,000 to 600,000 clones; around 28% of them occurred a single time. Of the sample, more than 0.055% falls within the top ten clones.

A single peripheral blood draw of 95 to 150 mL on average was collected from each donor into heparinised tubes. Naive, central memory, regulatory and stem cell-like memory CD4+ T cells were sorted on a BD FACSAria II using a panel including CD45RO, CCR7, CD25, CD127, CD95 and CD27. A purity above 95% was achieved for all sorted populations. PBMCs were separated immediately by Lymphoprep density gradient centrifugation and were stained directly, without being cultured. Samples were stained and sorted in pairs, with one healthy donor and one patient per experiment, so that batch effects were minimized. Broader findings and caveats from the paper: HLA sub-analyses involved small numbers of individuals, so any influence of HLA type on TCRB rearrangement remained unresolved. Because cDNA was sequenced instead of genomic DNA, highly expressing activated cells could be over-represented, though the groups showed no difference in activation or CD3 levels. A moderate but significant shortening of TCRB CDR3 length was observed in type 1 diabetes patients in all four CD4+ subsets. Naive, central memory and regulatory TCRB repertoires appeared to be more alike among patients than among healthy donors. Shorter templates might have been favored by PCR, but patient and control samples were amplified and corrected together, so both groups would have been affected equally by any skew. At VDJ recombination sites, type 1 diabetes patients had fewer insertions and more deleted nucleotides, which implies abnormalities in thymic rearrangement.

Specimen: naive CD4+ T cells from blood. The cell subset or site label corresponds to: true naive CD4+ T cells. The sequence came from a man between 18 and 29 years old in good health. Rearrangement joined TRBV28 to TRBJ2-7; no D gene is confidently identified. The CDR3 region: CASTDRGEQYF. The sequence in DNA is TGTGCCAGCACGGACCGTGGTGAGCAGTACTTC.